This TCR beta chain derives from a study of cytomegalovirus exposure and HLA in healthy donors. Turning to the study itself: An earlier analysis found around 120 million unique TCR beta sequences from around 180 million T cells. Whole-study results and caveats: What a later analysis showed was that several of the most significant clusters appeared linked to common viral pathogens. The classifier was said to identify cytomegalovirus status with high specificity and sensitivity.

This clone was counted only a few times. As yet, its antigen is unknown. After removal of 5 bases from V and 4 bases from J, the junction contained 8 bases not matched to a gene. The length of the CDR3 is 15 residues. Germline V gene data show CDR1 as LNHDA and CDR2 as SQIVND (reference sequence). PCR primers comprised 60 Vbeta and 13 Jbeta primers. Clones were sequenced by immunoSEQ multiplex PCR, and TCRdb holds only the in-frame ones, with some missing. The sample carries more than 95,000 clones, approximately 9.4% recorded once. The sample was PBMCs. V is TRBV19 and J is TRBJ1-2; 9 nucleotides align to TRBD1. The receptor was isolated from a man aged 30 to 45 in good health and CMV-seronegative. CDR3 region: CASSLGTGLGYGYTF. The CDR3 DNA sequence: TGTGCCAGTAGTCTCGGGACAGGGTTGGGCTATGGCTACACCTTC. The full variable domain, with the rest looked up from reference TRBV19 and TRBJ1-2, is DGGITQSPKYLFRKEGQNVTLSCEQNLNHDAMYWYRQDPGQGLRLIYYSQIVNDFQKGDIAEGYSVSREKKESFPLTVTSAQKNPTAFYLCASSLGTGLGYGYTFGSGTRLTVV.